This T cell receptor beta chain was sequenced in a study of regulatory and conventional T cells in RAG deficiency. Notes on the study in general: Sorted Omenn CD25-high CD127-low cells may not be bona fide Tregs.

This CDR3 region has 14 residues. V lost 1 base and J 1 base, leaving 9 bases between the germline ends. CDR1 is SQVTM and CDR2 is ANQGSEA in the germline V gene. Regarding this clone: Its target is not known.

Sequenced by immunoSEQ multiplex PCR; TCRdb stores in-frame clones only, minus some. The data hold about 32,000 clones, with around 91% observed a single time. The data were also submitted as part of a second study, on regulatory T cells. As that report states: Primers: 52 TRBV forward and 13 TRBJ reverse.

Sequencing was carried out using CD8+ T cells sorted from blood. The TCR sequence derives from a human donor in good health. The rearrangement joins TRBV29-1 to TRBJ2-3; D gene ambiguous. As DNA, the CDR3 is TGCAGCGTTGAAGGGTCTCGCGGCACAGATACGCAGTATTTT. The encoded protein is CSVEGSRGTDTQYF.